The source of this T cell receptor (beta chain) is a study of cytomegalovirus exposure and HLA in healthy donors. At the level of the study: As an earlier analysis found, 180 million or so T cells yielded approximately 100 million unique TCR beta sequences. Study results and limitations: Presence/absence analyses treated sequencing depth as roughly uniform across donors. Common viral pathogens seemed to be connected with several of the most significant clusters, according to a later analysis.

Germline values: CDR1 LGHNA, CDR2 YSLEER. CDR3 length: 16 amino acids. V was trimmed by 0 bases and J by 0 bases, leaving 12 bases between them. This clone was detected only once. What it binds is not known. PCR involved 60 Vbeta and 13 Jbeta primers. This table comes from immunoSEQ multiplex PCR, and its TCRdb copy is limited to in-frame clones, with some not included. The sample has 150,000 or so clones; approximately 81% are singletons. The donors, nominally healthy at sampling, likely had unrecorded immune exposures. This chain links TRBV4-3 with TRBJ2-7, with D possibly TRBD1 on 5 matching bases. The origin of this receptor is a woman aged 18-35 years in good health and CMV-seronegative. Sample: PBMCs. The CDR3 sequence: CASSQDWAGHSYEQYF. CDR3 nucleotides: TGCGCCAGCAGCCAAGATTGGGCAGGGCACTCCTACGAGCAGTACTTC.